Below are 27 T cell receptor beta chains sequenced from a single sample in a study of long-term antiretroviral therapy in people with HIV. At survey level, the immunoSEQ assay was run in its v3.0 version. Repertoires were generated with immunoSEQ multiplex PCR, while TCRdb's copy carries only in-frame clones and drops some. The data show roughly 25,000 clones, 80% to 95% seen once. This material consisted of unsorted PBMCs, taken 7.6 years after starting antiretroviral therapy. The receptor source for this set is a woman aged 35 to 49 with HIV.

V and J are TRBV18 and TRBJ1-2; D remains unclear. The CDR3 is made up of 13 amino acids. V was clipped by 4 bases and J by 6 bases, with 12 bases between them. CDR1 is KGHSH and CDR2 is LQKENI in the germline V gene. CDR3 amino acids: CASSHRTADGYTF. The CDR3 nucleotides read TGTGCCAGCTCACACCGGACCGCAGATGGCTACACCTTC. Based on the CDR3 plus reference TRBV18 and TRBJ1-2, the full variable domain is NAGVMQNPRHLVRRRGQEARLRCSPMKGHSHVYWYRQLPEEGLKFMVYLQKENIIDESGMPKERFSAEFPKEGPSILRIQQVVRGDSAAYFCASSHRTADGYTFGSGTRLTVV.

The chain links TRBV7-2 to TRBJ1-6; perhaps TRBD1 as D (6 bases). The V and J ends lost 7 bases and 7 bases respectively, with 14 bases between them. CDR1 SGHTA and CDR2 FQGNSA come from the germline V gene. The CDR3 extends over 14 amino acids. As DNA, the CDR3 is TGTGCCAGCAAACTACAGGGCGTGAATTCACCCCTCCACTTT. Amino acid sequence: CASKLQGVNSPLHF.

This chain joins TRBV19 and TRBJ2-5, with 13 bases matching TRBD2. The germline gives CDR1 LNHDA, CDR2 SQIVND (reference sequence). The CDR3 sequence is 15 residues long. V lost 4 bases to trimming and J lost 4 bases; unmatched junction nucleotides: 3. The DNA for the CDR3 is TGTGCCAGTAGTAGTACTAGCGGGGGGGTAGAGACCCAGTACTTC. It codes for CASSSTSGGVETQYF.

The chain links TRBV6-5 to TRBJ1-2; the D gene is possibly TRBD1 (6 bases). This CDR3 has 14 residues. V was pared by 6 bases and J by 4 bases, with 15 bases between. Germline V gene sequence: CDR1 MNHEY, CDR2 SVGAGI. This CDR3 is CASSQDSTLYGYTF. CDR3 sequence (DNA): TGTGCCAGCAGCCAGGACAGTACCCTCTATGGCTACACCTTC.

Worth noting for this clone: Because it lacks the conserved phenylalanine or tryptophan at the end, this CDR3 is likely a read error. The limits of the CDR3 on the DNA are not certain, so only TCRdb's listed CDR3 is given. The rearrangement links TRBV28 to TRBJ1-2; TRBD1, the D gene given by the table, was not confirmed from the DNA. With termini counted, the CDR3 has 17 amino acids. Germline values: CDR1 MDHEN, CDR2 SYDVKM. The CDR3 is CASSLSSDSASKRGISV.

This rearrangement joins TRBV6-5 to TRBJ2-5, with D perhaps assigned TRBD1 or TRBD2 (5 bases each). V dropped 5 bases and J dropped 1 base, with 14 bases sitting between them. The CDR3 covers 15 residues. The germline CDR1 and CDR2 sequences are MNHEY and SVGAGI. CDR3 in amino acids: CASSGYSGTQETQYF. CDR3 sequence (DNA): TGTGCCAGCAGTGGATACTCAGGGACCCAAGAGACCCAGTACTTC.

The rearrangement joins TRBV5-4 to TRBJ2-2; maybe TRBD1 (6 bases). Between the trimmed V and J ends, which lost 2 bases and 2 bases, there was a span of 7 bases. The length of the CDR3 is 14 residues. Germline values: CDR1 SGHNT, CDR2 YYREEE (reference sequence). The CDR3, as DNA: TGTGCCAGCAGCTTACAGGGAAACACCGGGGAGCTGTTTTTT. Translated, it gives CASSLQGNTGELFF.

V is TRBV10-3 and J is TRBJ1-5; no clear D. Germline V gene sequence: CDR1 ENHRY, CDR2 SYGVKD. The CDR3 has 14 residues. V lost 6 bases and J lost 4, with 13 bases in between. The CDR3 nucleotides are TGTGCCATCAGCCTGACACCCGATAATCAGCCCCAGCATTTT. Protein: CAISLTPDNQPQHF.

CDR3: CASSLLLAGGQETQYF. DNA of the CDR3: TGTGCCAGCAGCTTACTCCTAGCGGGGGGGCAGGAGACCCAGTACTTC. The V call is TRBV7-2, the J call TRBJ2-5; 12 bases match TRBD2. The CDR3 spans 16 residues. Germline V gives CDR1 SGHTA, CDR2 FQGNSA. V shed 2 bases and J 5 bases; nucleotides not matched to a gene: 6.

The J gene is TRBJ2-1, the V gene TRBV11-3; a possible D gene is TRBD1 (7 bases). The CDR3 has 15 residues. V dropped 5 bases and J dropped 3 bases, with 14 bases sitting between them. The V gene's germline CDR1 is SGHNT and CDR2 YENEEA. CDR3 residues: CASSLTGDFYNEQFF. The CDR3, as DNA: TGTGCCAGCAGCCTAACAGGGGACTTCTACAATGAGCAGTTCTTC.

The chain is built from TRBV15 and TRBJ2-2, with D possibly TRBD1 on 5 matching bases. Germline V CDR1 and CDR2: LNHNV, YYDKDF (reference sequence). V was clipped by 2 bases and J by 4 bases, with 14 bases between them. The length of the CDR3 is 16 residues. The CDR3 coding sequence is TGTGCCACCAGCAGACTCCCCACAGGTGGCACCGGGGAGCTGTTTTTT. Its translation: CATSRLPTGGTGELFF.

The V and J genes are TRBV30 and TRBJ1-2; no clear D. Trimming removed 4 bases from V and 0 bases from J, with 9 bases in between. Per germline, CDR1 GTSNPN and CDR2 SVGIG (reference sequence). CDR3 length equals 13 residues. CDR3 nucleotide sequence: TGTGCCTGGAAGGTGGCCACTAACTATGGCTACACCTTC. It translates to CAWKVATNYGYTF.

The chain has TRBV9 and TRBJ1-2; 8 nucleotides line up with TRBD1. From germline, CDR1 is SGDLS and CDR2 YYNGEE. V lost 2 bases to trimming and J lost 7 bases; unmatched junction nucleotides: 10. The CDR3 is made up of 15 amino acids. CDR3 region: CASSVNLQGEGGYTF. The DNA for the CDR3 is TGTGCCAGCAGCGTCAACCTACAGGGGGAGGGTGGCTACACCTTC.

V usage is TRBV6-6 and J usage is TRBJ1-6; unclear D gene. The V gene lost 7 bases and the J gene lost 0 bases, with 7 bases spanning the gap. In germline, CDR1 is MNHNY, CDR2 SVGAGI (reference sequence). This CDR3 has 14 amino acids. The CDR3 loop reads CASMASSYNSPLHF. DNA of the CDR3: TGTGCCAGCATGGCGAGCTCCTATAATTCACCCCTCCACTTT.

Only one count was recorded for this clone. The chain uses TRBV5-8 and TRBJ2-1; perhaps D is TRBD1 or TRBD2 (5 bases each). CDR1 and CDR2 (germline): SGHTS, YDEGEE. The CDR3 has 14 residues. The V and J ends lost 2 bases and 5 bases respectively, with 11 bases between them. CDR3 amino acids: CASSLPGTDNEQFF. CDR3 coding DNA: TGTGCCAGCAGCTTACCCGGGACGGACAATGAGCAGTTCTTC.

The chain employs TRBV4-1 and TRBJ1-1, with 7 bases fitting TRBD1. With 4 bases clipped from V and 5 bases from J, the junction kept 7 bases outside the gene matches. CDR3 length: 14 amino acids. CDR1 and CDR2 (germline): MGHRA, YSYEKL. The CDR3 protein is CASSPHRQGTEAFF. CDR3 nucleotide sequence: TGCGCCAGCAGCCCCCACCGACAGGGTACTGAAGCTTTCTTT.

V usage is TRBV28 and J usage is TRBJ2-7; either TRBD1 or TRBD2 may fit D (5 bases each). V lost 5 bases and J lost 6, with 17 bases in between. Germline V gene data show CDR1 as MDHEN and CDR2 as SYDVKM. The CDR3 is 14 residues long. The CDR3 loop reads CASSIGTAPAEQYF. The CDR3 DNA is TGTGCCAGCAGTATCGGGACGGCCCCCGCCGAGCAGTACTTC.

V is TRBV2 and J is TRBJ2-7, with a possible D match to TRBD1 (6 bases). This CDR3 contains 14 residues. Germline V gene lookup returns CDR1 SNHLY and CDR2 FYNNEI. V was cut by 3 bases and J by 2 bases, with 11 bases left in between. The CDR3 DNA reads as TGTGCCAGCAGTGATACAGGGATACCCTACGAGCAGTACTTC. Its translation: CASSDTGIPYEQYF. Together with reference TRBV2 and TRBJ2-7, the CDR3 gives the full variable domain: EPEVTQTPSHQVTQMGQEVILRCVPISNHLYFYWYRQILGQKVEFLVSFYNNEISEKSEIFDDQFSVERPDGSNFTLKIRSTKLEDSAMYFCASSDTGIPYEQYFGPGTRLTVT.

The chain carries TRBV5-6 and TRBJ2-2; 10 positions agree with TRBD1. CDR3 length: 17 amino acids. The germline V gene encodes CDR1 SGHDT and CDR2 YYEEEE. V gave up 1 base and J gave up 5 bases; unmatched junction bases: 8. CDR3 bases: TGTGCCAGCAGCTTGCCTTGGGGACAGGGGCGGACCGGGGAGCTGTTTTTT. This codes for CASSLPWGQGRTGELFF.

CDR3 residues: CASSLLPGPLHAEAFF. CDR3 sequence (DNA): TGTGCCAGCAGTTTATTACCGGGACCACTTCACGCTGAAGCTTTCTTT. The chain combines TRBV27 with TRBJ1-1; perhaps TRBD1 as D (5 bases). V lost 1 base and J 6 bases, leaving 18 bases between the germline ends. CDR1 is MNHEY and CDR2 is SMNVEV in the germline V gene (reference sequence). The CDR3 runs 16 residues.

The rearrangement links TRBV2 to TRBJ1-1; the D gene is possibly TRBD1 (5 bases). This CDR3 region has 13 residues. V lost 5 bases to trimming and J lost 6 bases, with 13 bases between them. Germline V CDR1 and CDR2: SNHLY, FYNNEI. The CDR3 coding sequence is TGTGCCAGCAGTCCGGGGCTGACCCCTGAAGCTTTCTTT. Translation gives CASSPGLTPEAFF.

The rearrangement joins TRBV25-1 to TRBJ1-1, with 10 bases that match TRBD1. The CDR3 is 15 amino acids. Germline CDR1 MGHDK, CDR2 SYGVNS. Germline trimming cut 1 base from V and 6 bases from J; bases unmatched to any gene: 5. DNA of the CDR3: TGTGCCAGCAGTGAATCCAGAGGGACAGGGGCTGAAGCTTTCTTT. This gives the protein CASSESRGTGAEAFF.

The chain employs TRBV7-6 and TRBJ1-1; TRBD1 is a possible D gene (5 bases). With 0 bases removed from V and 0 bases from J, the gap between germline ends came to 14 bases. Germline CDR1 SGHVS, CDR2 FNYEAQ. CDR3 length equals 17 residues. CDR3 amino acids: CASSLAGGRAMNTEAFF. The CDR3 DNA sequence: TGTGCCAGCAGCTTAGCCGGTGGCAGGGCCATGAACACTGAAGCTTTCTTT.

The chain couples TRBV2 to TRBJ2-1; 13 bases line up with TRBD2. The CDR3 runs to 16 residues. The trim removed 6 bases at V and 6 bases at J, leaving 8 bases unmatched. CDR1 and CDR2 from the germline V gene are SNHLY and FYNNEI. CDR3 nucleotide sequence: TGTGCCAGCAGGGTGACTAGCGGGGGGCGGGGCAATGAGCAGTTCTTC. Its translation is CASRVTSGGRGNEQFF.

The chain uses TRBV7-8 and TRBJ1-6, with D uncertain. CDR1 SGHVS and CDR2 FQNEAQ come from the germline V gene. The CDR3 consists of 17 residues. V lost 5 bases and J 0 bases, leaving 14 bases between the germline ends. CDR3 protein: CASSRTGVLSYNSPLHF. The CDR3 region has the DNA TGTGCCAGCAGCAGGACGGGAGTGCTCTCCTATAATTCACCCCTCCACTTT.

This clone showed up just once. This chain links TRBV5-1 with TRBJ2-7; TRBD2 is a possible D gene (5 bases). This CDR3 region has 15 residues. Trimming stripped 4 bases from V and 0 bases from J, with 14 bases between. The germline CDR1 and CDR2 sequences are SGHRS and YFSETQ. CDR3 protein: CASSKDGLSSYEQYF. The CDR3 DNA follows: TGCGCCAGCAGCAAAGACGGACTGAGCTCCTACGAGCAGTACTTC.

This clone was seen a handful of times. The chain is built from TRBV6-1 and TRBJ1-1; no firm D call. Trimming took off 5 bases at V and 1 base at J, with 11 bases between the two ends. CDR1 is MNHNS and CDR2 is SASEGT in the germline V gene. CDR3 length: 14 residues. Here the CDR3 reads CASSPEVPNTEAFF. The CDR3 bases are TGTGCCAGCAGTCCCGAAGTCCCGAACACTGAAGCTTTCTTT.